This TCR beta chain was profiled in a study of vaccination and CD4 T cells after COVID-19. Study-wide context: Participants got two doses of BNT162b2 or mRNA-1273 vaccine. The stimulus for the cells was overlapping spike peptides derived from SARS-CoV-2, HCoV-NL63, HCoV-OC43 and HCoV-229E. The study, taken as a whole, reports: Within convalescent individuals, 304 out of 307 vaccine-specific clones proved to be spike mono-reactive.

The Oncomine TCR Beta short-read assay was what sequenced the DNA obtained from cultured CD4+ T cells. A single record per CDR3 protein comes from TCRdb applying MiXCR to the PCR reads. Among some 22,000 distinct CDR3 sequences listed, under 40% were seen once. The CDR3 runs to 14 residues. Germline values: CDR1 SEHNR, CDR2 FQNEAQ (reference sequence). V lost 3 bases and J 4 bases, leaving 9 bases between the germline ends. Time point denoted: late sampling 161 to 241 days after vaccination in a few convalescent patients. Treatment indicated: 10-day PBMC culture with coronavirus spike peptide pools or control peptides (ViraFEST assay). Expanded clonotypes were found by TCR sequencing after peptide-pool stimulation (ViraFEST). As for this clonotype: Antigen specificity is unknown.

The sequenced sample was CD4+ T cells from blood, cultured in vitro, obtained about 7 months after SARS-CoV-2 vaccination. This receptor was obtained from a human donor who had recovered from COVID-19. This chain links TRBV7-9 with TRBJ2-2, with D hard to call. CDR3 bases: TGTGCCAGCAGCTTTGGGGAAAGCACCGGGGAGCTGTTTTTT. It codes for CASSFGESTGELFF. Drawing the rest from reference TRBV7-9 and TRBJ2-2, the complete variable domain is DTGVSQNPRHKITKRGQNVTFRCDPISEHNRLYWYRQTLGQGPEFLTYFQNEAQLEKSRLLSDRFSAERPKGSFSTLEIQRTEQGDSAMYLCASSFGESTGELFFGEGSRLTVL.